A single sample gave rise to the 23 T cell receptor beta chains below, sequenced in a study of cytomegalovirus exposure and HLA in healthy donors. The primer mix had 60 Vbeta and 13 Jbeta primers. Only in-frame clones appear in the TCRdb table, and some are missing; sequencing was by immunoSEQ multiplex PCR. The sample has approximately 110,000 clones. Sequencing was performed on PBMCs. Source of these receptors: a man between 18 and 29 years old in good health and CMV-seronegative.

This sequence joins TRBV7-2 and TRBJ2-2, with 8 bases aligning to TRBD1. The CDR3 has 16 residues. CDR1 is SGHTA and CDR2 is FQGNSA in the germline V gene. With V trimmed by 2 bases and J by 6 bases, 8 bases remained unmatched. The CDR3 nucleotides are TGTGCCAGCAGCTTAAGTACAGGGGGGTATTCCGGGGAGCTGTTTTTT. It yields the protein CASSLSTGGYSGELFF.

The chain links TRBV7-2 to TRBJ2-1, with 8 bases identical to TRBD2. Germline CDR1 reads SGHTA; CDR2 reads FQGNSA. With V trimmed by 0 bases and J by 16 bases, 8 bases remained unmatched. CDR3 length equals 13 residues. The CDR3 here is CASSLASRGAPFF. CDR3 coding DNA: TGTGCCAGCAGCTTAGCCTCGCGGGGGGCACCATTCTTC.

The chain uses TRBV27 and TRBJ1-3; D gene ambiguous. The CDR3 is 15 amino acids. The germline CDR1 and CDR2 sequences are MNHEY and SMNVEV (reference sequence). V gave up 9 bases and J gave up 0 bases, with 15 bases separating them. The CDR3 bases are TGTGCCAGTAGACTGGTACCACTCTCTGGAAACACCATATATTTT. It is translated as CASRLVPLSGNTIYF.

The V call is TRBV5-5, the J call TRBJ1-5, with D possibly matching TRBD1 (6 bases). Germline V gene data show CDR1 as SGHKS and CDR2 as YYEKEE (reference sequence). The CDR3 has 15 amino acids. V was pared by 4 bases and J by 3 bases, with 14 bases between. The CDR3 DNA sequence: TGTGCCAGCAGCCCCCTCAGGGGTTCCAATCAGCCCCAGCATTTT. Translating it yields CASSPLRGSNQPQHF.

The rearrangement joins TRBV14 to TRBJ2-3; possibly TRBD2 for D (6 bases). Per germline, CDR1 SGHDN and CDR2 FVKESK. This CDR3 comprises 13 residues. Trimming pared 2 bases from V and 4 bases from J, leaving 7 bases between. Here the CDR3 reads CASSQWGADTQYF. For the CDR3, the DNA is TGTGCCAGCAGCCAATGGGGGGCAGATACGCAGTATTTT.

The V gene is TRBV25-1, the J gene TRBJ1-2, with 7 bases fitting TRBD1. Looked up from germline, CDR1 is MGHDK and CDR2 is SYGVNS. The length of the CDR3 is 14 residues. Losses at the gene ends were 5 bases for V and 3 bases for J; bases not matched to a gene: 6. In DNA form, the CDR3 reads TGTGCCAGCAGTCCCCTCGACAGGGACTATGGCTACACCTTC. Its translation: CASSPLDRDYGYTF.

The rearrangement links TRBV19 to TRBJ2-3; tentative D call: TRBD1 (5 bases). The ends were cut back, 3 bases at V and 2 bases at J, with 12 bases in the middle. Germline V lookup: CDR1 LNHDA, CDR2 SQIVND (reference sequence). The CDR3 consists of 15 residues. For the CDR3, the DNA is TGTGCCAGTAGTATGAAGGGGTCCTCCACAGATACGCAGTATTTT. Translated: CASSMKGSSTDTQYF.

The chain joins TRBV19 to TRBJ2-7; D may be TRBD2 (6 bases). Germline CDR1 LNHDA, CDR2 SQIVND (reference sequence). The ends were cut back, 6 bases at V and 7 bases at J, with 19 bases in the middle. This CDR3 has 14 residues. Here the CDR3 DNA reads TGTGCCAGTAGCGGACGAGACCCGCGGGGAGAGCAGTACTTC. Translated, it gives CASSGRDPRGEQYF.

This rearrangement joins TRBV6-5 to TRBJ1-1, with D uncertain. The germline V gene encodes CDR1 MNHEY and CDR2 SVGAGI. The length of the CDR3 is 15 residues. The V end was cut by 6 bases, the J end by 3 bases, with 17 bases between. This chain's CDR3 is CASSLSGSGYTEAFF. Written as DNA, the CDR3 is TGTGCCAGCAGCCTCAGCGGGTCGGGTTACACTGAAGCTTTCTTT.

The V call is TRBV5-6, the J call TRBJ2-2; D perhaps matches TRBD2 (5 bases). Germline V gene lookup returns CDR1 SGHDT and CDR2 YYEEEE. Trimming took off 4 bases at V and 7 bases at J, with 14 bases between the two ends. CDR3 size: 14 residues. DNA of the CDR3: TGTGCCAGCAGCCGGATAGGGAGCGTCGGGGAGCTGTTTTTT. This encodes CASSRIGSVGELFF.

The chain is built from TRBV9 and TRBJ2-1; TRBD1 matches at 7 bases. The V gene end was trimmed by 4 bases and the J gene end by 9 bases; junction bases not matched to a gene: 7. CDR3 length: 13 amino acids. The germline gives CDR1 SGDLS, CDR2 YYNGEE. The CDR3 sequence is CASSPSTGSEQFF. For the CDR3, the DNA is TGTGCCAGCAGCCCTTCGACAGGGAGTGAGCAGTTCTTC.

The CDR3 reads CASSPRGGQINFYNEQFF. CDR3 DNA: TGTGCCAGCAGCCCCCGGGGAGGGCAGATTAATTTCTACAATGAGCAGTTCTTC. The chain uses TRBV9 and TRBJ2-1, with 7 bases matching TRBD2. The CDR3 has 18 residues. Germline CDR1 is SGDLS and CDR2 is YYNGEE. Trimming at V came to 4 bases and at J to 3 bases, leaving 16 bases not matched to a gene.

The chain uses TRBV14 and TRBJ1-2; perhaps TRBD1 as D (6 bases). The CDR3 totals 13 residues. Trimming removed 2 bases at V and 4 bases at J, with 8 bases between. The germline V gene encodes CDR1 SGHDN and CDR2 FVKESK. This CDR3 is CASSQQGPYGYTF. The CDR3 bases are TGTGCCAGCAGCCAACAGGGGCCCTATGGCTACACCTTC.

The chain has TRBV7-9 and TRBJ2-7; the match to TRBD1 covers 10 bases. Looked up from germline, CDR1 is SEHNR and CDR2 is FQNEAQ (reference sequence). The CDR3 has 16 residues. V shed 3 bases and J 5 bases; nucleotides not matched to a gene: 10. The CDR3 protein is CASSFLRDRGSHEQYF. CDR3 nucleotide sequence: TGTGCCAGCAGCTTCCTACGGGACAGGGGTTCCCACGAGCAGTACTTC.

The chain uses TRBV4-2 and TRBJ1-1, with D possibly matching TRBD1 (5 bases). This CDR3 is built from 15 residues. Trimming stripped 0 bases from V and 0 bases from J, with 8 bases between. The germline V gene has CDR1 LGHNA and CDR2 YNFKEQ. The CDR3 nucleotides read TGTGCCAGCAGCCAAGAAGGGGTCGTGAACACTGAAGCTTTCTTT. Translation gives CASSQEGVVNTEAFF.

The rearrangement joins TRBV9 to TRBJ2-2; 7 bases align to TRBD2. With V trimmed by 2 bases and J by 1 base, 5 bases remained unmatched. The germline V gene encodes CDR1 SGDLS and CDR2 YYNGEE. The CDR3 consists of 16 residues. CDR3 loop: CASSVPRGGNTGELFF. The DNA of the CDR3 is TGTGCCAGCAGCGTCCCTCGCGGGGGGAACACCGGGGAGCTGTTTTTT.

The V and J genes are TRBV5-5 and TRBJ2-5; D perhaps matches TRBD1 (5 bases). The CDR3 loop spans 14 amino acids. V was clipped by 0 bases and J by 1 base, with 7 bases between them. The germline gives CDR1 SGHKS, CDR2 YYEKEE (reference sequence). CDR3 coding DNA: TGTGCCAGCAGCTTGGAAGGGGCCCAAGAGACCCAGTACTTC. Its protein is CASSLEGAQETQYF.

V gene TRBV12-2 combines with J gene TRBJ1-2. TRBV12-2 is an annotated pseudogene. The CDR3 covers 9 residues. The CDR3 loop reads CASRLSCYF. The CDR3 DNA reads TGTGCAAGTCGCTTATCGTGCTACTTC.

J is TRBJ1-6 and V is TRBV9, with D uncertain. The CDR3 is 14 amino acids. In germline, CDR1 is SGDLS, CDR2 YYNGEE. Trimming removed 1 base from V and 7 bases from J, with 9 bases in between. Here the CDR3 reads CASSVLAENSPLHF. CDR3 DNA: TGTGCCAGCAGCGTACTGGCAGAAAATTCACCCCTCCACTTT.

This chain links TRBV6-4 with TRBJ2-3, with TRBD2 as a possible D gene (5 bases). Germline V lookup: CDR1 MRHNA, CDR2 SNTAGT. The length of the CDR3 is 17 residues. The V and J ends lost 5 bases and 0 bases respectively, with 18 bases between them. The CDR3 bases are TGTGCCAGCAGTCTCTTCTACCCGGGGTCTAGCACAGATACGCAGTATTTT. Its protein product is CASSLFYPGSSTDTQYF.

V is TRBV5-4 and J is TRBJ2-7, with 10 bases matching TRBD1. Germline V lookup: CDR1 SGHNT, CDR2 YYREEE (reference sequence). This CDR3 spans 15 amino acids. With 4 bases clipped from V and 5 bases from J, the junction kept 9 bases outside the gene matches. CDR3 sequence (DNA): TGTGCCAGCAGCCGGGGACAGGGGTCCCTAAACGAGCAGTACTTC. This gives the protein CASSRGQGSLNEQYF.

This chain uses TRBV19 with TRBJ1-4; no clear D. V lost 3 bases and J 12 bases, leaving 20 bases between the germline ends. Germline CDR1 is LNHDA and CDR2 is SQIVND (reference sequence). The CDR3 is 15 residues long. The CDR3 bases are TGTGCCAGTAGTATGGACGGGAGATCCTTGAGCGAACTGTTTTTT. This translates into CASSMDGRSLSELFF.

The genes are TRBV28 and TRBJ1-5; 7 nucleotides agree with TRBD1. Germline V gene data show CDR1 as MDHEN and CDR2 as SYDVKM. The V segment lost 3 bases and the J segment 2 bases; nucleotides outside the gene matches: 7. This CDR3 spans 16 amino acids. The CDR3, as DNA: TGTGCCAGCAGTTTGAGACAGGGAAGGGGCAATCAGCCCCAGCATTTT. As protein: CASSLRQGRGNQPQHF.